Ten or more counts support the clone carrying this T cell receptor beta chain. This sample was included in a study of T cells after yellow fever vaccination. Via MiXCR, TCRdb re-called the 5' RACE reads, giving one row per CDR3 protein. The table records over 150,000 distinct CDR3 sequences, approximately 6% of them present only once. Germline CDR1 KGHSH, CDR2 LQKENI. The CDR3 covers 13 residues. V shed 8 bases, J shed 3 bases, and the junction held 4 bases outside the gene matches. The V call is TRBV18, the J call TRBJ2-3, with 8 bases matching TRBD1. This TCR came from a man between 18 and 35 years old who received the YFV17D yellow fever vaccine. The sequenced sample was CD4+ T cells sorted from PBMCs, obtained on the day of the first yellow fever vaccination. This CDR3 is CASIRTGTDTQYF. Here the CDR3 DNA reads TGTGCCAGCATTCGGACAGGGACAGATACGCAGTATTTT. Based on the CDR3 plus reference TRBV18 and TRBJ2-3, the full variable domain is NAGVMQNPRHLVRRRGQEARLRCSPMKGHSHVYWYRQLPEEGLKFMVYLQKENIIDESGMPKERFSAEFPKEGPSILRIQQVVRGDSAAYFCASIRTGTDTQYFGPGTRLTVL.